A single sample is the source of the 14 T cell receptor beta chains below, sequenced in a study of cytomegalovirus exposure and HLA in healthy donors. PCR was performed using 60 Vbeta and 13 Jbeta primers. Measured with immunoSEQ multiplex PCR; TCRdb has only the in-frame clones, and not every one. Counted here are roughly 90,000 clones, around 89% occurring once; the ten biggest clones make up less than 2.5%. The sequenced sample was PBMCs. The receptor set was obtained from a man younger than 35 in good health and CMV-seronegative.

The chain has TRBV5-4 and TRBJ1-2, with D maybe TRBD1 (5 bases). Germline-derived CDR1 and CDR2 are SGHNT and YYREEE (reference sequence). This CDR3 comprises 15 residues. The V end lost 2 bases, the J end lost 4 bases, and 15 bases lay between the germline ends. This CDR3 reads CASSFKADSLYGYTF. In DNA form, the CDR3 reads TGTGCCAGCAGCTTTAAGGCTGACAGCCTCTATGGCTACACCTTC.

The V and J genes are TRBV28 and TRBJ2-1; D is ambiguous. CDR1 and CDR2 (germline): MDHEN, SYDVKM. V was clipped by 6 bases and J by 6 bases, with 18 bases between them. The CDR3 runs to 15 residues. CDR3 residues: CASSPPDRAVNEQFF. CDR3 nucleotide sequence: TGTGCCAGCAGCCCACCCGATCGTGCAGTCAATGAGCAGTTCTTC.

The V gene is TRBV28, the J gene TRBJ2-7, with TRBD1 matching 8 bases. Germline-derived CDR1 and CDR2 are MDHEN and SYDVKM. Germline trimming cut 6 bases from V and 9 bases from J; bases unmatched to any gene: 10. CDR3 length: 13 residues. In nucleotides, the CDR3 is TGTGCCAGCAGATTCCAGGGGGCGCAGGGGCAGTACTTC. Its protein is CASRFQGAQGQYF.

This chain uses TRBV19 with TRBJ1-2, with D unresolved. Trimming shortened V by 4 bases and J by 2 bases, and 11 bases separated the two germline ends. The CDR3 runs 14 residues. The germline CDR1 and CDR2 sequences are LNHDA and SQIVND (reference sequence). Here the CDR3 DNA reads TGTGCCAGTAGTACTCGCGGAGCAAACTATGGCTACACCTTC. Translated, it gives CASSTRGANYGYTF.

With respect to this clone: At the DNA level, this CDR3 is encoded by other sequences in the same sample as well. The chain has TRBV6-5 and TRBJ2-5, with a tentative D call TRBD1 (6 bases). Germline assignment: CDR1 MNHEY and CDR2 SVGAGI. The length of the CDR3 is 13 residues. The germline V and J ends were trimmed by 5 bases and 5 bases, with 12 bases remaining between them. In DNA, the CDR3 is TGTGCCAGCAGTCGGCAGGGGTTGGAGACCCAGTACTTC. Amino acids: CASSRQGLETQYF.

The DNA of the CDR3 is TGTGCCAGCAGCCCATCTAGCGGGATTCCCAGGGAGCAGTACTTC. Translating gives CASSPSSGIPREQYF. This sequence joins TRBV5-6 and TRBJ2-7, with 9 bases that match TRBD2. The CDR3 extends over 15 amino acids. V lost 4 bases and J lost 7; bases outside the gene matches: 12. Germline V gives CDR1 SGHDT, CDR2 YYEEEE. Full variable domain (rest looked up from reference TRBV5-6 and TRBJ2-7): DAGVTQSPTHLIKTRGQQVTLRCSPKSGHDTVSWYQQALGQGPQFIFQYYEEEERQRGNFPDRFSGHQFPNYSSELNVNALLLGDSALYLCASSPSSGIPREQYFGPGTRLTVT.

This chain connects TRBV19 to TRBJ2-1, with a weak D call TRBD2 (6 bases). The CDR3 has 17 residues. V lost 3 bases, J lost 0 bases, and 15 bases lay in between. Germline CDR1 and CDR2: LNHDA and SQIVND (reference sequence). CDR3 sequence (DNA): TGTGCCAGTAGTATGTGGGGGGTCGGGAGCTCCTACAATGAGCAGTTCTTC. Protein product: CASSMWGVGSSYNEQFF.

The chain uses TRBV4-2 and TRBJ2-1, with 11 bases fitting TRBD2. Per germline, CDR1 LGHNA and CDR2 YNFKEQ. With 0 bases clipped from V and 9 bases from J, the junction kept 10 bases outside the gene matches. The CDR3 runs to 17 residues. The CDR3 protein is CASSQDLVAGGLLEQFF. The CDR3 DNA sequence: TGTGCCAGCAGCCAAGATCTCGTAGCGGGAGGGCTCCTTGAGCAGTTCTTC.

Written as DNA, the CDR3 is TGTGCCAGCACCATCGGGACAGTACCCTACAATGAGCAGTTCTTC. Translation gives CASTIGTVPYNEQFF. The rearrangement joins TRBV9 to TRBJ2-1; TRBD1 aligns across 7 bases. This CDR3 region has 15 residues. Germline lookup yields CDR1 SGDLS and CDR2 YYNGEE. J lost 2 bases, V lost 6 bases, and 8 bases had no gene match.

V and J are TRBV2 and TRBJ2-1; 11 positions match TRBD1. The ends lost 4 bases at V and 8 bases at J; junction bases unmatched: 4. This CDR3 spans 14 amino acids. The germline gives CDR1 SNHLY, CDR2 FYNNEI. For the CDR3, the DNA is TGTGCCAGCAGTGGGACAGGGGGCACGGATGAGCAGTTCTTC. Its protein product is CASSGTGGTDEQFF.

This chain connects TRBV16 to TRBJ1-6; unclear D gene. CDR1 and CDR2 (germline): KGHSY, FQNENV. There are 14 residues in the CDR3. V dropped 2 bases and J dropped 4 bases, with 6 bases sitting between them. CDR3 loop: CASSQAGYNSPLHF. The CDR3 nucleotides are TGTGCCAGCAGCCAAGCGGGGTATAATTCACCCCTCCACTTT. The entire variable domain, with the rest obtained from reference TRBV16 and TRBJ1-6, is as follows: GEEVAQTPKHLVRGEGQKAKLYCAPIKGHSYVFWYQQVLKNEFKFLISFQNENVFDETGMPKERFSAKCLPNSPCSLEIQATKLEDSAVYFCASSQAGYNSPLHFGNGTRLTVT.

The chain couples TRBV11-2 to TRBJ2-5; D gene unclear. The DNA matches TRBJ2-7 better at its end, which makes the J call doubtful. From germline, CDR1 is SGHAT and CDR2 FQNNGV. This CDR3 region has 11 residues. The CDR3 loop is CASSHDSEQYF. Written as DNA, the CDR3 is TGTGCCAGCAGCCATGATTCCGAGCAGTACTTC.

The chain links TRBV28 to TRBJ2-7; 7 bases align to TRBD1. Germline CDR1 MDHEN, CDR2 SYDVKM. CDR3 size: 15 residues. V was clipped by 6 bases and J by 3 bases; unmatched bases: 11. The CDR3 reads CASSRSQGRYYEQYF. In nucleotides, the CDR3 is TGTGCCAGCAGCCGCTCACAGGGGCGATACTACGAGCAGTACTTC.

This chain uses TRBV5-4 with TRBJ2-7, with 9 bases aligning to TRBD1. V shed 4 bases, J shed 5 bases, and the junction held 10 bases outside the gene matches. Germline V lookup: CDR1 SGHNT, CDR2 YYREEE (reference sequence). The CDR3 has 15 residues. CDR3 protein: CASSPKGTGFHEQYF. CDR3 nucleotides: TGTGCCAGCAGCCCGAAAGGGACAGGGTTCCACGAGCAGTACTTC.